The rows below give T cell receptor beta chains drawn from one sample of a study of cytomegalovirus exposure and HLA in healthy donors. Profiling relied on immunoSEQ multiplex PCR, and the TCRdb table lists in-frame clones only, not all of them. The sample table includes approximately 110,000 clones. The specimen was PBMCs. Receptors originate from a man aged 45-60 years in good health and CMV-seronegative. The CDR3 runs from the conserved cysteine through the conserved F or W. The order of the fields is V gene, J gene, D gene, CDR3 protein, CDR3 DNA. D genes are given only for firm matches.

TRBV2	TRBJ1-1	-	CASSDESHTEAFF	TGTGCCAGCAGTGACGAGTCGCACACTGAAGCTTTCTTT
TRBV19	TRBJ2-3	TRBD2	CASTGSAGATQYF	TGTGCCAGTACTGGTAGCGCGGGAGCGACGCAGTATTTT
TRBV2	TRBJ1-1	-	CASRGGTGNTEAFF	TGTGCCAGCAGGGGGGGTACAGGGAACACTGAAGCTTTCTTT
TRBV5-1	TRBJ1-2	-	CASSLVADYGYTF	TGCGCCAGCAGCTTGGTGGCGGACTATGGCTACACCTTC
TRBV11-2	TRBJ1-5	-	CASSFDGGNQPQHF	TGTGCCAGCAGCTTCGACGGGGGCAATCAGCCCCAGCATTTT
TRBV2	TRBJ1-5	-	CASSEGRRDQPQHF	TGTGCCAGCAGTGAGGGTCGGAGGGACCAGCCCCAGCATTTT
TRBV19	TRBJ1-2	-	CASRATGASIGYTF	TGTGCCAGTAGGGCGACAGGCGCCTCCATTGGCTACACCTTC
TRBV19	TRBJ2-1	TRBD2	CASSITSSGSYEQFF	TGTGCCAGTAGTATCACGTCTAGCGGGAGCTATGAGCAGTTCTTC
TRBV11-2	TRBJ2-5	-	CASSLDHTATVMSGTQYF	TGTGCCAGCAGCTTAGATCATACCGCGACAGTGATGTCAGGGACCCAGTACTTC
TRBV6-1	TRBJ1-2	-	CASSAADRSYGYTF	TGTGCCAGCAGTGCCGCCGACAGATCCTATGGCTACACCTTC
TRBV7-8	TRBJ2-7	-	CASSQGAGETYEQYF	TGTGCCAGCAGCCAGGGGGCGGGAGAAACCTACGAGCAGTACTTC
TRBV7-6	TRBJ1-1	-	CAVRGLTKNTEAFF	TGTGCCGTCCGGGGACTTACAAAGAACACTGAAGCTTTCTTT
TRBV5-4	TRBJ2-2	TRBD2	CASSMGAGGNTGELFF	TGTGCCAGCAGCATGGGAGCGGGGGGCAACACCGGGGAGCTGTTTTTT
TRBV15	TRBJ2-3	TRBD2	CATSRSQGTRRRDTQYF	TGTGCCACCAGCAGATCACAAGGGACTAGGCGGAGGGATACGCAGTATTTT
TRBV18	TRBJ2-7	-	CASSRDTGDPYEQYF	TGTGCCAGCTCACGGGACACCGGGGACCCCTACGAGCAGTACTTC
TRBV30	TRBJ1-3	-	CAWRSIGNTIYF	TGTGCCTGGAGGTCAATCGGAAACACCATATATTTT
TRBV6-6	TRBJ2-7	-	CAPTRGTDYEQYF	TGTGCCCCCACCCGTGGCACCGATTACGAGCAGTACTTC
TRBV11-3	TRBJ1-1	TRBD1	CASSARPGQEAFF	TGTGCCAGCAGCGCGCGACCGGGACAGGAAGCTTTCTTT
TRBV5-8	TRBJ1-5	-	CASSLEPGYQPQHF	TGTGCCAGCAGCTTGGAGCCAGGGTATCAGCCCCAGCATTTT
TRBV7-9	TRBJ1-4	-	CASSLLSGNEKLFF	TGTGCCAGCAGCTTATTATCAGGGAATGAAAAACTGTTTTTT
TRBV10-3	TRBJ2-7	-	CAITGSREEEQYF	TGTGCCATCACGGGTAGCAGGGAGGAAGAGCAGTACTTC
TRBV2	TRBJ2-5	-	CATGGAGETQYF	TGTGCCACCGGGGGTGCTGGGGAGACCCAGTACTTC
TRBV5-1	TRBJ2-6	TRBD1	CASSSGTGVSGANVLTF	TGCGCCAGCAGCTCCGGGACAGGGGTCTCTGGGGCCAACGTCCTGACTTTC
TRBV2	TRBJ1-2	TRBD1	CASSPGGLNYGYTF	TGTGCCAGCAGTCCAGGGGGACTTAACTATGGCTACACCTTC
TRBV27	TRBJ2-7	TRBD1	CASSSPLRGREAREQYF	TGTGCCAGCAGTTCCCCCCTAAGGGGGCGCGAAGCTCGCGAGCAGTACTTC
TRBV6-5	TRBJ1-4	-	CASSPAGSTKEKLFF	TGTGCCAGCAGTCCGGCGGGCTCGACCAAAGAAAAACTGTTTTTT
TRBV19	TRBJ2-5	-	CASSPATGVGETQYF	TGTGCCAGTAGTCCCGCCACCGGGGTGGGAGAGACCCAGTACTTC
TRBV19	TRBJ1-3	-	CASTHYSGGNTIYF	TGTGCCAGTACCCATTACTCGGGAGGAAACACCATATATTTT
TRBV5-1	TRBJ1-2	-	CASSLETGENYGYTF	TGCGCCAGCAGCTTGGAGACAGGCGAAAACTATGGCTACACCTTC
TRBV5-1	TRBJ1-4	TRBD1	CASKGQGTNEKLFF	TGCGCCAGCAAGGGACAGGGAACTAATGAAAAACTGTTTTTT
TRBV7-9	TRBJ1-2	-	CASSLDARVAYGYTF	TGTGCCAGCAGCTTAGATGCCAGGGTAGCATATGGCTACACCTTC
TRBV6-1	TRBJ1-5	-	CASRALYRSNQPQHF	TGTGCCAGCAGGGCCTTGTACAGAAGCAATCAGCCCCAGCATTTT
TRBV6-5	TRBJ1-2	TRBD1	CASSYSTGATNYGYTF	TGTGCCAGCAGTTACAGTACAGGGGCTACTAACTATGGCTACACCTTC
TRBV6-4	TRBJ2-1	-	CASRGGIYNEQFF	TGTGCCAGCAGGGGGGGTATCTACAATGAGCAGTTCTTC
TRBV5-1	TRBJ1-4	TRBD1	CASSLAASGQFNEKLFF	TGCGCCAGCAGCTTGGCCGCCTCGGGACAGTTTAATGAAAAACTGTTTTTT
TRBV5-1	TRBJ2-3	TRBD2	CASSPLAGGEYF	TGCGCCAGCAGTCCTCTAGCGGGGGGCGAGTATTTT
TRBV18	TRBJ2-7	-	CASSGTAAAAGYEQYF	TGTGCCAGCTCCGGGACTGCGGCCGCGGCGGGGTACGAGCAGTACTTC
TRBV4-3	TRBJ1-6	TRBD1	CASSPTRQGNSPLHF	TGCGCCAGCAGCCCGACCCGACAGGGTAATTCACCCCTCCACTTT
TRBV5-4	TRBJ1-1	TRBD1	CASSLGTGGGTEAFF	TGTGCCAGCAGCTTGGGTACAGGGGGGGGCACTGAAGCTTTCTTT
TRBV4-3	TRBJ1-6	TRBD1	CASSQEARTGVISPLHF	TGCGCCAGCAGCCAAGAGGCGAGGACAGGGGTTATCTCACCCCTCCACTTT
TRBV6-5	TRBJ1-1	TRBD1	CAIRQGQTSEAFF	TGTGCCATCCGACAGGGGCAAACTTCTGAAGCTTTCTTT
TRBV15	TRBJ2-1	TRBD2	CATSGGLAGVGNEQFF	TGTGCCACCAGCGGGGGACTAGCGGGAGTCGGCAATGAGCAGTTCTTC
TRBV7-9	TRBJ1-2	-	CASSTTGRDGYTF	TGTGCCAGCAGCACCACAGGGAGGGATGGCTACACCTTC
TRBV4-3	TRBJ2-1	-	CASSRRRGVRNEQFF	TGCGCCAGCAGCCGACGCCGCGGGGTGCGCAATGAGCAGTTCTTC